The following is a T cell receptor (beta chain) sequence with its context. CDR1 is MDHEN and CDR2 is SYDVKM in the germline V gene. This CDR3 is 16 amino acids long. V trimming: 10 bases; J trimming: 0 bases; junction bases outside the gene matches: 11. These data belong to a study of shared clonotypes between healthy human individuals. Whole-study context: A donor's plate count was three for CD4 naive and three for CD4 memory; CD8 naive had two and CD8 memory one.

It was CD45RO-negative cells, positively selected for CCR7, that made up naive CD8 cells, with terminally differentiated effector memory CD45RA+ cells excluded. The donors, all of them Caucasian adults, lived in Nashville, Tennessee. The repertoire was sequenced with immunoSEQ multiplex PCR; TCRdb's copy has only in-frame clones and lacks some. The table has about 870,000 clones, nearly 95% seen once. V and J are TRBV28 and TRBJ1-5; TRBD1 matches 8 bases. What was sequenced was naive CD8+ T cells sorted from blood. This clonotype was sampled from a man aged 30 to 39 in good health. CDR3 nucleotide sequence: TGTGCCACTCAGGGGGCAGGGGGCGTTAGCAATCAGCCCCAGCATTTT. Amino acids: CATQGAGGVSNQPQHF.